One sample yielded the 10 T cell receptor beta chains listed below, sequenced in a study of blood T cell repertoires in COVID-19. Here immunoSEQ multiplex PCR was the method, and the copy in TCRdb shows in-frame clones only, minus some. Among 200,000 to 250,000 clones listed, approximately 86% were seen once. Material for sequencing was peripheral blood. All receptors come from a man in his sixties with acute or convalescent COVID-19.

The chain recombines TRBV28 with TRBJ2-5; 8 bases map to TRBD2. CDR3 length: 14 residues. Germline lookup yields CDR1 MDHEN and CDR2 SYDVKM. With 5 bases clipped from V and 5 bases from J, the junction kept 7 bases outside the gene matches. The CDR3 region is CASSSGGPRETQYF. The CDR3 nucleotides are TGTGCCAGCAGTAGCGGGGGCCCTCGGGAGACCCAGTACTTC. The full variable domain, with the rest looked up from reference TRBV28 and TRBJ2-5, is DVKVTQSSRYLVKRTGEKVFLECVQDMDHENMFWYRQDPGLGLRLIYFSYDVKMKEKGDIPEGYSVSREKKERFSLILESASTNQTSMYLCASSSGGPRETQYFGPGTRLLVL.

The chain joins TRBV6-4 to TRBJ1-1; the match to TRBD1 covers 7 bases. Germline CDR1 reads MRHNA; CDR2 reads SNTAGT. The CDR3 sequence is 15 residues long. Trimming took 3 bases from V and 0 from J; bases not matched to a gene: 4. In nucleotides, the CDR3 is TGTGCCAGCAGTGAGACAGGGCTGATGAACACTGAAGCTTTCTTT. As protein: CASSETGLMNTEAFF.

This clone was found a few times. The genes are TRBV13 and TRBJ2-3, with a weak D call TRBD1 (6 bases). Germline CDR1 PRHDT, CDR2 FYEKMQ (reference sequence). V was clipped by 1 base and J by 3 bases, with 17 bases between them. CDR3 length equals 17 residues. In nucleotides, the CDR3 is TGTGCCAGCAGCTTAGAAGGGGGAAGTGAAATGACAGATACGCAGTATTTT. This encodes CASSLEGGSEMTDTQYF.

Only a few counts were recorded for this clone. The V call is TRBV13, the J call TRBJ1-1; possible D gene TRBD1, 5 bases. Germline V CDR1 and CDR2: PRHDT, FYEKMQ (reference sequence). The CDR3 is made up of 14 amino acids. Trimming took 0 bases from V and 0 from J, leaving 5 bases between them. The chain's CDR3 is CASSLGGLNTEAFF. The CDR3 nucleotides are TGTGCCAGCAGCTTAGGGGGGCTGAACACTGAAGCTTTCTTT.

This clone turned up a few times. The chain joins TRBV4-1 to TRBJ2-2; 11 bases line up with TRBD2. Germline values: CDR1 MGHRA, CDR2 YSYEKL. The ends lost 0 bases at V and 7 bases at J; junction bases unmatched: 4. CDR3 size: 16 residues. The CDR3 here is CASSQDNGLAGGELFF. The CDR3 DNA follows: TGCGCCAGCAGCCAAGATAATGGACTAGCGGGCGGGGAGCTGTTTTTT.

The chain employs TRBV4-1 and TRBJ2-3; tentatively, D is TRBD2 (5 bases). CDR1 MGHRA and CDR2 YSYEKL come from the germline V gene. V lost 3 bases to trimming and J lost 5 bases, with 15 bases between them. CDR3 length: 15 residues. CDR3 in DNA: TGCGCCAGCAGCCACCCCGGGGAGTACAGAGATACGCAGTATTTT. Its translation is CASSHPGEYRDTQYF.

The chain joins TRBV5-1 to TRBJ2-1; D gene uncertain. This CDR3 contains 13 residues. The V gene's germline CDR1 is SGHRS and CDR2 YFSETQ. V gave up 0 bases and J gave up 6 bases, with 7 bases separating them. CDR3 nucleotide sequence: TGCGCCAGCAGCTTGGAGAGGTTCAATGAGCAGTTCTTC. Translated: CASSLERFNEQFF.

For the CDR3, the DNA is TGCGCCAGCAGCTTGGGGTACAGGGGCGTTCGAGAGACCCAGTACTTC. It encodes CASSLGYRGVRETQYF. This chain links TRBV5-1 with TRBJ2-5, with TRBD1 identical over 7 bases. Germline V gene sequence: CDR1 SGHRS, CDR2 YFSETQ. The trim removed 0 bases at V and 4 bases at J, leaving 9 bases unmatched. The CDR3 is 16 residues long.

This sequence joins TRBV19 and TRBJ2-5; 8 bases are a match to TRBD2. The CDR3 runs 15 residues. The J segment lost 3 bases and the V segment lost 3 bases, leaving 6 bases of the junction unmatched. CDR1 and CDR2 (germline): LNHDA, SQIVND (reference sequence). This chain's CDR3 is CASSILAGTKETQYF. The CDR3 region has the DNA TGTGCCAGTAGTATTTTAGCGGGGACGAAAGAGACCCAGTACTTC. Looking up the rest from reference TRBV19 and TRBJ2-5 gives the full variable domain: DGGITQSPKYLFRKEGQNVTLSCEQNLNHDAMYWYRQDPGQGLRLIYYSQIVNDFQKGDIAEGYSVSREKKESFPLTVTSAQKNPTAFYLCASSILAGTKETQYFGPGTRLLVL.

The chain couples TRBV27 to TRBJ2-7; 8 nucleotides line up with TRBD2. Germline CDR1 reads MNHEY; CDR2 reads SMNVEV (reference sequence). This CDR3 is built from 15 residues. Germline trimming cut 5 bases from V and 3 bases from J; bases unmatched to any gene: 9. Here the CDR3 reads CASSGRGGRLYEQYF. The CDR3 coding sequence is TGTGCCAGCAGTGGCCGGGGGGGTCGCCTCTACGAGCAGTACTTC.